This T cell receptor (beta chain) was found in a study of T cells after yellow fever vaccination. About the study: Any fraction with a low cell number was prepared using SMART-Seq v4 Ultra Low Input.

Whole-study findings and limits: The booster response re-showed most primary clones: 96% CD4, almost 90% CD8.

V was shortened by 6 bases and J by 5 bases, with 16 bases between the two germline ends. The CDR3 loop spans 14 amino acids. This clonotype was seen more than once but under ten times. Its antigen is still unknown. A universal primer site and UMIs were added as TCR cDNA was made by 5'RACE template switching. TCRdb fed the 5' RACE reads into MiXCR, producing one record per CDR3 protein. The sample shows about 340,000 distinct CDR3 sequences, under 5% of them seen only once. The sequences come from PBMCs, collected 5 days after the yellow fever booster vaccination. This receptor was obtained from a man aged 18 to 30 who received the YFV17D yellow fever vaccine. The chain employs TRBV12-3 or TRBV12-4 and TRBJ2-5, with D hard to call. The CDR3 region has the DNA TGTGCCAGCAGCAATGGACGCCATGACGAGACCCAGTACTTC. It specifies CASSNGRHDETQYF.